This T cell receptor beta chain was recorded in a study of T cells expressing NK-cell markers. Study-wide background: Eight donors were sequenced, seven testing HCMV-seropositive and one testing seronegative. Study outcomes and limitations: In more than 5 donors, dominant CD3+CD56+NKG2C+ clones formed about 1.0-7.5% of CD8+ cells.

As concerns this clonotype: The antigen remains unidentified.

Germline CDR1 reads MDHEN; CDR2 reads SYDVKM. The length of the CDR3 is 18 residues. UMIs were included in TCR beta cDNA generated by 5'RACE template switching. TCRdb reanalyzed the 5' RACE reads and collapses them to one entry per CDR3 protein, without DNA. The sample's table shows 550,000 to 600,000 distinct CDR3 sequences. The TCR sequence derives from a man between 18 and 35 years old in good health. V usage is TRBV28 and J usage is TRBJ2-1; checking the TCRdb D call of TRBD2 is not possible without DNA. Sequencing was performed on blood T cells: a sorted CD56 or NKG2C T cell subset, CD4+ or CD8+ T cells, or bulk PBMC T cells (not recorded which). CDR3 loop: CASSDSDPRTWTRDEQFF.